The present T cell receptor beta chain was sequenced within a study of tumor T cells in aggressive B-cell lymphoma. This table comes from immunoSEQ multiplex PCR, and its TCRdb copy is limited to in-frame clones, with some not included. The data contain roughly 1,700 clones, approximately 88% of them singletons. The sample comprised tumor tissue. This TCR derives from an adult with diffuse large B cell lymphoma.

Here the CDR3 reads CASSFGRGGRYEQYF. CDR3 sequence (DNA): TGTGCCAGCAGCTTTGGGAGGGGGGGCCGGTACGAGCAGTACTTC. This chain uses TRBV13 with TRBJ2-5; possible D gene TRBD2, 7 bases. Near its end, the DNA agrees better with TRBJ2-7, so the J call may be wrong. CDR1 PRHDT and CDR2 FYEKMQ come from the germline V gene (reference sequence). The CDR3 covers 15 residues.